The sequence of this T cell receptor beta chain was determined in a study of Graves' ophthalmopathy and Graves' hyperthyroidism. The study's findings and limits: Most expanded thyroid clonotypes above 0.001 frequency also appeared in blood.

Among the exclusions were patients with other autoimmune diseases, uncontrolled infections, pregnancy or lactation. As the template, RNA transcripts were used to amplify TCR beta CDR3 regions. HTBI-primed first-round RT-PCR preceded second-round multiplex PCR. TCRdb ran MiXCR on the multiplex PCR reads and lists one entry per CDR3 protein. The sample holds 170,000 or so distinct CDR3 sequences, 30% to 45% seen once. Concerning this clonotype itself: Its target is unknown.

The CDR3 has 17 residues. Trimming cost V 0 bases and J 0 bases; bases outside gene matches: 5. CDR1 SGHVS and CDR2 FNYEAQ come from the germline V gene. This clonotype originated in a woman aged 35 to 49 with Graves' ophthalmopathy. The chain employs TRBV7-6 and TRBJ1-1; TRBD1 matches 9 bases. Sequences were obtained from peripheral blood. This chain's CDR3 is CASSLAATGGVNTEAFF. CDR3 DNA: TGTGCCAGCAGCTTAGCGGCGACAGGGGGTGTGAACACTGAAGCTTTCTTT.